These T cell receptor beta chains were read from a single sample in a study of type 1 regulatory T cells. TCRdb re-called the reads with MiXCR, one entry per CDR3 protein. The sample includes approximately 97,000 distinct CDR3 sequences, about a third seen only once; the top ten take roughly 2.2%. The sample was CD4+ T cells, either the whole sample or a sorted fraction (not recorded which). The receptors shown here come from a human donor in good health. CDR3s leave out the opening cysteine and the closing phenylalanine or tryptophan. Clone size, where shown, is once, few, many, or a class for clones that have expanded.

J | V | size | CDR3
TRBJ2-7 | TRBV20-1 | - | SAGGAVPPELTYEQY
TRBJ2-3 | TRBV10-3 | - | AIREETVTDTQY
TRBJ2-5 | TRBV5-1 | - | ASRSPQETQN
TRBJ2-7 | TRBV14 | - | ASSQESLGRSSYEQY
TRBJ2-7 | TRBV15 | - | ATSRDWSGSFYEQY
TRBJ2-3 | TRBV6-2/TRBV6-3 | - | ASSYSADSTDTQY
TRBJ1-1 | TRBV30 | - | AWGRGGQSEAF
TRBJ2-3 | TRBV5-1 | - | ASSMGTDTQY
TRBJ2-3 | TRBV12-3/TRBV12-4 | - | ASSEKAGGGDTQY
TRBJ2-7 | TRBV7-9 | few | ASSFGREREQY
TRBJ2-3 | TRBV5-1 | few | ASSQLTSTDTQY
TRBJ2-1 | TRBV20-1 | few | SARVSRDFEQF
TRBJ2-5 | TRBV27 | - | ASSLHRDTQETQY
TRBJ2-7 | TRBV9 | - | ASSLGGDGEQY
TRBJ2-5 | TRBV25-1 | - | ASGETQY
TRBJ2-2 | TRBV5-4 | few | ASSAMTSGNTGELF
TRBJ2-3 | TRBV15 | - | ATSKNSVYTDTQY
TRBJ2-1 | TRBV4-3 | - | ASSQTQDFAYNEQF
TRBJ1-2 | TRBV5-4 | few | ASSPPGVGDGYT
TRBJ1-1 | TRBV3-1 | - | ASSHHDRANTEAF
TRBJ1-1 | TRBV6-5 | - | ASSHTGTVNTEAF
TRBJ1-1 | TRBV2 | - | ATQLTSPRGNTEAF
TRBJ1-2 | TRBV14 | - | ASSQGNYGYT
TRBJ1-1 | TRBV5-1 | - | ASSSGQVNTEAF
TRBJ2-3 | TRBV7-3 | - | ASSFFERTDTQY